This TCR beta chain was observed in a study of monozygotic twins with inflammatory bowel disease. Broader study findings: TCRbeta inverse Simpson diversity was decreased in IBD patients versus healthy co-twins.

Germline-derived CDR1 and CDR2 are DFQATT and SNEGSKA (reference sequence). This CDR3 contains 14 residues. For this clonotype: Antigen unknown.

The draw for each donor consisted of a single 2.5 ml blood sample. A 6-nucleotide sample barcode was carried by the UMIs, which template switching added. For each CDR3 protein, TCRdb gives one entry from its re-call of the 5' RACE reads, without DNA. Found here are around 450,000 distinct CDR3 sequences; the top ten clones hold roughly 2.3%. Source material: blood. V and J are TRBV20-1 and TRBJ1-3. This receptor was obtained from a human donor with ulcerative colitis or Crohn's disease, or a healthy co-twin of an affected twin (not recorded which). The CDR3 sequence: CSARARISGNTIYF.